The rows below give T cell receptor beta chains drawn from one sample of a study of blood T cells in healthy people across ages. TCRdb re-analysed the 5' RACE reads in MiXCR, keeping a single row per CDR3 protein. The data show fewer than 700,000 distinct CDR3 sequences, around 48% seen once. The material sequenced was blood. These receptors originate from an elderly man in good health. The CDR3 runs from the conserved cysteine through the conserved F or W. The D gene is left open where the match is weak. Only some rows state a clone size, as once, few, many or a class for expanded clones.

NA	TRBV11-3	15	TRBJ2-6	many	CASSLAVGGANVLTF	TGTGCCAGCAGCTTAGCCGTCGGTGGGGCCAACGTCCTGACTTTC
NA	TRBV7-9	12	TRBJ1-6	few	CASSKDGSPLHF	TGTGCCAGCAGCAAAGACGGGTCACCCCTCCACTTT
NA	TRBV9	19	TRBJ2-1	many	CASSVVGDSAHSLYNEQFF	TGTGCCAGCAGCGTAGTAGGTGATTCTGCCCATTCGTTGTACAATGAGCAGTTCTTC
NA	TRBV5-8	14	TRBJ1-1	NA	CASSWTSRNTEAFF	TGTGCCAGCAGCTGGACGAGTAGGAACACTGAAGCTTTCTTT
NA	TRBV13	16	TRBJ2-1	NA	CASSLVRGGFYNEQFF	TGTGCCAGCAGCCTAGTGCGTGGTGGTTTCTACAATGAGCAGTTCTTC
NA	TRBV6-5	17	TRBJ2-3	NA	CASSYSVPSEPTDTQYF	TGTGCCAGCAGTTACTCAGTCCCATCGGAACCCACAGATACGCAGTATTTT
TRBD2	TRBV7-2	15	TRBJ2-7	few	CASSLVLAGRYEQYF	TGTGCCAGCAGCTTAGTACTAGCGGGACGCTACGAGCAGTACTTC
NA	TRBV7-9	12	TRBJ2-1	many	CASSLVGYEQFF	TGTGCCAGCAGCTTAGTTGGCTATGAGCAGTTCTTC
NA	TRBV7-2	16	TRBJ2-4	NA	CASSLGAGGTKNIQYF	TGTGCCAGCAGCTTAGGGGCAGGGGGGACCAAAAACATTCAGTACTTC
TRBD1	TRBV5-6	15	TRBJ1-1	NA	CASRIPDRQNTEAFF	TGTGCCAGCAGGATTCCGGACAGGCAGAACACTGAAGCTTTCTTT
TRBD2	TRBV7-2	13	TRBJ2-1	NA	CASSSSGLNEQFF	TGTGCCAGCAGTTCTAGCGGGTTGAATGAGCAGTTCTTC
NA	TRBV29-1	15	TRBJ2-1	few	CSVDRGGIIRDEQFF	TGCAGCGTTGATAGAGGGGGAATAATTAGGGATGAGCAGTTCTTC
NA	TRBV6-1	12	TRBJ2-5	NA	CASSDRAQTQYF	TGTGCCAGCAGTGACAGGGCCCAGACCCAGTACTTC
TRBD2	TRBV6-2/TRBV6-3	17	TRBJ2-5	NA	CASSYRGLAGDQETQYF	TGTGCCAGCAGTTACCGGGGACTAGCGGGGGACCAAGAGACCCAGTACTTC
TRBD1	TRBV5-6	17	TRBJ2-7	NA	CASSPGPFGAGGYEQYF	TGTGCCAGCAGCCCTGGCCCTTTCGGGGCAGGGGGCTACGAGCAGTACTTC
TRBD2	TRBV4-3	16	TRBJ2-3	few	CASSPSRASGTDTQYF	TGCGCCAGCAGCCCCTCAAGGGCTAGCGGAACAGATACGCAGTATTTT
TRBD1	TRBV5-6	15	TRBJ2-1	NA	CAGSLLQGGYNEQFF	TGTGCCGGCAGCTTGTTACAGGGGGGTTACAATGAGCAGTTCTTC
NA	TRBV7-3	15	TRBJ2-1	NA	CASSLSPGISHEQFF	TGTGCCAGCAGCTTAAGTCCGGGAATTTCCCATGAGCAGTTCTTC
NA	TRBV7-3	13	TRBJ1-1	NA	CASSSMVDTEAFF	TGTGCCAGCAGCTCGATGGTTGACACTGAAGCTTTCTTT
NA	TRBV29-1	11	TRBJ2-7	few	CSVARSNEQYF	TGCAGCGTTGCCCGGTCCAACGAGCAGTACTTC
NA	TRBV29-1	12	TRBJ1-1	NA	CSVDKKNTEAFF	TGCAGCGTTGATAAGAAGAACACTGAAGCTTTCTTT
NA	TRBV6-5	18	TRBJ1-4	NA	CASSYSKPSQTTNEKLFF	TGTGCCAGCAGTTACTCGAAGCCCAGCCAGACAACTAATGAAAAACTGTTTTTT
TRBD1	TRBV7-9	14	TRBJ2-2	NA	CASSSTGGSGELFF	TGTGCCAGCAGCTCGACAGGGGGCTCCGGGGAGCTGTTTTTT
TRBD1	TRBV5-4	13	TRBJ2-7	NA	CASRDRGTYEQYF	TGTGCCAGCCGCGACAGGGGGACCTACGAGCAGTACTTC
TRBD1	TRBV10-3	16	TRBJ2-7	NA	CAISESRGQGAYEQYF	TGTGCCATCAGTGAGTCTAGGGGACAGGGAGCTTACGAGCAGTACTTC
NA	TRBV27	9	TRBJ2-7	NA	CAALSEQYF	TGTGCCGCGCTCTCCGAGCAGTACTTC
TRBD1	TRBV29-1	14	TRBJ2-3	NA	CSVEQGDGTDTQYF	TGCAGCGTTGAACAGGGGGACGGCACAGATACGCAGTATTTT
NA	TRBV7-2	15	TRBJ1-2	NA	CASSPTPPGPSGYTF	TGTGCCAGCAGCCCCACGCCTCCAGGCCCTTCTGGCTACACCTTC
NA	TRBV29-1	14	TRBJ1-1	few	CSVEGYGGNTEAFF	TGCAGCGTTGAAGGTTACGGGGGAAACACTGAAGCTTTCTTT
NA	TRBV4-2	15	TRBJ2-7	few	CASSQDLAWSYEQYF	TGTGCCAGCAGCCAAGATCTAGCGTGGTCCTACGAGCAGTACTTC
TRBD1	TRBV2	15	TRBJ2-1	few	CASSVARTGRYEQFF	TGTGCCAGCAGTGTCGCTCGGACAGGGCGATATGAGCAGTTCTTC
TRBD2	TRBV12-3/TRBV12-4	13	TRBJ2-3	few	CASCGRYTDTQYF	TGTGCCAGCTGCGGGAGATATACAGATACGCAGTATTTT
NA	TRBV5-1	15	TRBJ1-6	NA	CASSPDTGRNSPLHF	TGCGCCAGCAGCCCAGACACAGGGAGGAATTCACCCCTCCACTTT
NA	TRBV5-1	11	TRBJ1-2	NA	CASRAGDGYTF	TGCGCCAGCAGGGCAGGAGATGGCTACACCTTC
TRBD2	TRBV10-3	14	TRBJ2-3	few	CATSSGLAPDTQYF	TGTGCCACCTCTAGCGGCCTGGCACCAGATACGCAGTATTTT
TRBD1	TRBV5-1	14	TRBJ2-5	NA	CASTPGQGYNEQYF	TGCGCCAGCACTCCGGGACAGGGGTACAATGAGCAGTACTTC
TRBD1	TRBV6-2/TRBV6-3	23	TRBJ2-1	NA	CASSPRAGGEKGVRANSYNEQFF	TGTGCCAGCAGCCCCCGGGCAGGGGGCGAAAAGGGTGTTAGGGCGAACTCCTACAATGAGCAGTTCTTC
NA	TRBV7-3	15	TRBJ2-4	NA	CASNQTSLAKNIQYF	TGTGCCAGCAACCAGACCTCGCTAGCCAAAAACATTCAGTACTTC